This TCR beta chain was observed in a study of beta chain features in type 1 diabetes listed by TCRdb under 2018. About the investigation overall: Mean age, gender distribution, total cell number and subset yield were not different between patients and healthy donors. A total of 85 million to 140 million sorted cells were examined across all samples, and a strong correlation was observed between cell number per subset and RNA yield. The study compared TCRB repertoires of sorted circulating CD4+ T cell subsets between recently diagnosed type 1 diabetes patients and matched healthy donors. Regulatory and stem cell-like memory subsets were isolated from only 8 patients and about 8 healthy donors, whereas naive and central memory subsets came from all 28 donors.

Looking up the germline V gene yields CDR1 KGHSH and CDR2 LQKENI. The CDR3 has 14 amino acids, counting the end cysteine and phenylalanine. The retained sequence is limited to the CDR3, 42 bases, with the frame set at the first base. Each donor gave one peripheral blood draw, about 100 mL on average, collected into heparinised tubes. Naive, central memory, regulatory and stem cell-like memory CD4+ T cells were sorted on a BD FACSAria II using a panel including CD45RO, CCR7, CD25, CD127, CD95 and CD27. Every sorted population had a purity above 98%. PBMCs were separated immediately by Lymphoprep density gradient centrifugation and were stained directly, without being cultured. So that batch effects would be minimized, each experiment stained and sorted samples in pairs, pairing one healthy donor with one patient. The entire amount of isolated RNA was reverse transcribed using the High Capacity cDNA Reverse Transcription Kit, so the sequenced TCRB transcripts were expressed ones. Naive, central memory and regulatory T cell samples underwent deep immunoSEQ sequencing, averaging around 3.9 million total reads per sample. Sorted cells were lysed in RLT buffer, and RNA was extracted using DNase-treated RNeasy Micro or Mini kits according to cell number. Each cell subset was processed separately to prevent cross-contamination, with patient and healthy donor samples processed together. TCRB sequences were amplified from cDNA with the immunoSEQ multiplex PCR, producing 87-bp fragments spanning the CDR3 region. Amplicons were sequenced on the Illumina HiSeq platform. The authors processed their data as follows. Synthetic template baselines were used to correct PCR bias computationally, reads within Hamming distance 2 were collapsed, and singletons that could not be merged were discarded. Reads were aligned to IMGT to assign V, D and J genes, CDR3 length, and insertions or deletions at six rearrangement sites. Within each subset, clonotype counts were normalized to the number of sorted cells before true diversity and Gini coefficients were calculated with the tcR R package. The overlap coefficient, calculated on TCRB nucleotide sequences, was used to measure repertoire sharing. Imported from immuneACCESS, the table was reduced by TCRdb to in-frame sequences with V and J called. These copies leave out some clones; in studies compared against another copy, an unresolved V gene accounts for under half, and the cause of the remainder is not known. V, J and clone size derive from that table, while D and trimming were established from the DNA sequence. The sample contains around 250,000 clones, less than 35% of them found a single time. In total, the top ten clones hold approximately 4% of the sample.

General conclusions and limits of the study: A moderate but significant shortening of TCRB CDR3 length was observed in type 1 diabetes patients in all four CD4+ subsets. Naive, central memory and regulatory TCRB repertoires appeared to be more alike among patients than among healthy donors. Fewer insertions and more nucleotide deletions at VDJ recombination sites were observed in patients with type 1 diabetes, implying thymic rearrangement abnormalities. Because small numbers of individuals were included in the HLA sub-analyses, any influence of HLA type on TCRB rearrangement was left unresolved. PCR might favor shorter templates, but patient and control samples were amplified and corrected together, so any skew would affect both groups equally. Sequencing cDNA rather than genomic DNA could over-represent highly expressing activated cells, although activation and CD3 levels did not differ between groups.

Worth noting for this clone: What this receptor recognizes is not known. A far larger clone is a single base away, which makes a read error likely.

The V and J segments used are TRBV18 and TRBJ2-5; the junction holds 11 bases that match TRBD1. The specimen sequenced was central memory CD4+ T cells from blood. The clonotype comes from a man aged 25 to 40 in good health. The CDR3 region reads CASAPGQGDVTQYF. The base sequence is TGTGCCAGCGCACCGGGACAGGGGGACGTGACCCAGTACTTC. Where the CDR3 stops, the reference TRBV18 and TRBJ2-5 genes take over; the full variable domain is NAGVMQNPRHLVRRRGQEARLRCSPMKGHSHVYWYRQLPEEGLKFMVYLQKENIIDESGMPKERFSAEFPKEGPSILRIQQVVRGDSAAYFCASAPGQGDVTQYFGPGTRLLVL.